Following are 14 T cell receptor beta chains from one sample sequenced in a study of CD8+ T cells in alopecia areata. It was cDNA, reverse transcribed from extracted RNA, that served as the sequencing template. The data were produced by immunoSEQ multiplex PCR, yet TCRdb's version contains in-frame clones alone and is incomplete. In the table there are 150,000 to 200,000 clones, roughly 59% of which are singletons. Specimen: CD4+ T cells sorted from blood, collected at week 0. These TCRs come from a human donor with alopecia areata.

The chain carries TRBV13 and TRBJ2-6, with D possibly being TRBD1 (6 bases). Trimming took off 6 bases at V and 2 bases at J, with 14 bases between the two ends. CDR1 and CDR2 (germline): PRHDT, FYEKMQ (reference sequence). The CDR3 spans 16 residues. CDR3 protein: CASRQTGTAGANVLTF. The CDR3 nucleotides read TGTGCCAGCAGACAGACAGGAACTGCTGGGGCCAACGTCCTGACTTTC.

The rearrangement joins TRBV19 to TRBJ1-2; D is ambiguous. This CDR3 has 12 amino acids. CDR1 is LNHDA, CDR2 SQIVND, per germline (reference sequence). Trimming removed 6 bases at V and 4 bases at J, with 9 bases between. The chain's CDR3 is CASSLLGYGYTF. The CDR3 coding sequence is TGTGCCAGTAGCCTCTTGGGCTATGGCTACACCTTC.

The genes are TRBV25-1 and TRBJ1-2; D possibly corresponds to TRBD1 (5 bases). CDR3 size: 12 residues. V was cut by 11 bases and J by 5 bases, with 15 bases left in between. Germline lookup yields CDR1 MGHDK and CDR2 SYGVNS. In DNA form, the CDR3 reads TGTGCCGCCAACTCGGGGGATTATGGCTACACCTTC. Translation gives CAANSGDYGYTF.

V usage is TRBV30 and J usage is TRBJ1-3; D remains unclear. Trimming removed 3 bases at V and 4 bases at J, with 4 bases between. There are 11 residues in the CDR3. Per germline, CDR1 GTSNPN and CDR2 SVGIG (reference sequence). Written as DNA, the CDR3 is TGTGCCTGGAGGGGAGGAAACACCATATATTTT. This translates into CAWRGGNTIYF.

The chain is built from TRBV2 and TRBJ2-5; D possibly corresponds to TRBD2 (5 bases). This CDR3 spans 13 amino acids. The germline V gene encodes CDR1 SNHLY and CDR2 FYNNEI. V lost 3 bases and J lost 5, with 10 bases in between. The CDR3 spells CASSERVRETQYF. CDR3 coding DNA: TGTGCCAGCAGTGAGAGGGTCAGGGAGACCCAGTACTTC.

This clone was seen only a few times. The rearrangement uses TRBV29-1 and TRBJ2-3; possible D gene TRBD1, 5 bases. Germline lookup yields CDR1 SQVTM and CDR2 ANQGSEA. This CDR3 has 13 residues. With 7 bases removed from V and 0 bases from J, the gap between germline ends came to 11 bases. CDR3 DNA: TGCAGCGCCGGACACTCTAGCACAGATACGCAGTATTTT. It is translated as CSAGHSSTDTQYF.

This chain joins TRBV29-1 and TRBJ2-3, with D unclear. The CDR3 totals 12 residues. The germline V and J ends were trimmed by 5 bases and 8 bases, with 14 bases remaining between them. The germline V gene encodes CDR1 SQVTM and CDR2 ANQGSEA. The DNA for the CDR3 is TGCAGCGTTTCTGGGAACTACGGTACGCAGTATTTT. The encoded protein is CSVSGNYGTQYF.

Only a few counts were recorded for this clone. The chain recombines TRBV10-3 with TRBJ2-3; D possibly uses TRBD1 or TRBD2 (5 bases each). The germline V gene encodes CDR1 ENHRY and CDR2 SYGVKD. Trimming stripped 6 bases from V and 2 bases from J, with 9 bases between. CDR3 length: 13 residues. The DNA of the CDR3 is TGTGCCATCAGGGGGACCCTCACAGATACGCAGTATTTT. Residues: CAIRGTLTDTQYF.

The CDR3 nucleotides read TGTGCCAGCAGTTCGCAACTAGCGGGGAGAACAGATACGCAGTATTTT. Its protein is CASSSQLAGRTDTQYF. The chain links TRBV6-5 to TRBJ2-3; TRBD2 matches at 10 bases. V dropped 4 bases and J dropped 3; count of bases not matched to a gene: 7. Germline V gene sequence: CDR1 MNHEY, CDR2 SVGAGI. CDR3 length: 16 amino acids.

The chain has TRBV30 and TRBJ1-6; D ambiguous. From germline, CDR1 is GTSNPN and CDR2 SVGIG (reference sequence). The CDR3 is 13 residues long. Trimming took off 4 bases at V and 10 bases at J, with 14 bases between the two ends. As DNA, the CDR3 is TGTGCCTGGAATTTGGGTGAGGGCTCACCCCTCCACTTT. Protein product: CAWNLGEGSPLHF.

The chain uses TRBV4-3 and TRBJ1-2; 7 bases match TRBD1. Germline-derived CDR1 and CDR2 are LGHNA and YSLEER. The length of the CDR3 is 14 residues. The V gene end was trimmed by 4 bases and the J gene end by 2 bases; junction bases not matched to a gene: 4. The CDR3: CASSRQGQNYGYTF. The CDR3 DNA is TGCGCCAGCAGCCGGCAGGGACAGAACTATGGCTACACCTTC.

This clone was observed once. The chain has TRBV30 and TRBJ1-6, with 9 bases aligning to TRBD1. J lost 0 bases, V lost 3 bases, and 0 bases had no gene match. The CDR3 is made up of 15 amino acids. Per germline, CDR1 GTSNPN and CDR2 SVGIG (reference sequence). CDR3 sequence: CAWRTGGSYNSPLHF. CDR3 DNA sequence: TGTGCCTGGAGGACAGGGGGCTCCTATAATTCACCCCTCCACTTT.

The V and J genes are TRBV29-1 and TRBJ2-1, with TRBD1 matching over 8 bases. V shed 7 bases, J shed 3 bases, and the junction held 5 bases outside the gene matches. CDR3 length: 13 residues. Germline loops: CDR1 SQVTM, CDR2 ANQGSEA. CDR3 residues: CSGRQGNYNEQFF. The CDR3 bases are TGCAGCGGCCGACAGGGGAACTACAATGAGCAGTTCTTC.

This clone came up a few times. V is TRBV19 and J is TRBJ2-1; D is undetermined. CDR1 and CDR2 from the germline V gene are LNHDA and SQIVND (reference sequence). The V end was cut by 5 bases, the J end by 10 bases, with 15 bases between. This CDR3 is built from 13 residues. As DNA, the CDR3 is TGTGCCAGTAGTCGGCACCCCCCTAGGGAGCAGTTCTTC. Amino acids: CASSRHPPREQFF.